The clone carrying this T cell receptor beta chain was observed once. Germline CDR1 is MDHEN and CDR2 is SYDVKM. The CDR3 is 16 amino acids. Deletions cut 6 bases from V and 1 base from J, with 18 bases between. This entry comes from a study of blood T cell repertoires in COVID-19. On the study more broadly: Acute and convalescent COVID-19 specimens originated in the United States, Italy and Spain.

Libraries were prepared by immunoSEQ multiplex PCR; TCRdb keeps only in-frame clonotypes and omits some of them. This sample has 270,000 or so clones, with around 88% found just once. The source is a middle-aged woman with acute COVID-19. This chain connects TRBV28 to TRBJ1-1, with a weak D call TRBD1 (6 bases). Input material: PBMCs or T cells enriched from blood (not recorded which). This CDR3 reads CASRDLRDKKNTEAFF. The CDR3 DNA reads as TGTGCCAGCAGGGACCTCCGGGACAAAAAGAACACTGAAGCTTTCTTT.